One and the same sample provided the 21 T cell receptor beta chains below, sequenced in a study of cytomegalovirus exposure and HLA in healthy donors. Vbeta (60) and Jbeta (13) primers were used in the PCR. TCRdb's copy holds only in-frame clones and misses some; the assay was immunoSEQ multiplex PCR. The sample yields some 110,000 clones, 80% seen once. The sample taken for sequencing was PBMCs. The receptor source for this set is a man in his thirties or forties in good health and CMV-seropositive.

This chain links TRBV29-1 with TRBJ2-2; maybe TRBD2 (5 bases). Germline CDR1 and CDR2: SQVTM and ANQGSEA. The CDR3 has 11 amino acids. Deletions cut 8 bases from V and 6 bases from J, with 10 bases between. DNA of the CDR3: TGCAGCCATTTTAGCGCCGGGGAGCTGTTTTTT. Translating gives CSHFSAGELFF.

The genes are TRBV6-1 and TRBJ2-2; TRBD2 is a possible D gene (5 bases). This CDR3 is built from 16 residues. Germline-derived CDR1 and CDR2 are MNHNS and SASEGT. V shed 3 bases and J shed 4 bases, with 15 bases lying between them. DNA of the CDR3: TGTGCCAGCAGTGATTGGGGAACTAGAGGCACCGGGGAGCTGTTTTTT. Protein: CASSDWGTRGTGELFF.

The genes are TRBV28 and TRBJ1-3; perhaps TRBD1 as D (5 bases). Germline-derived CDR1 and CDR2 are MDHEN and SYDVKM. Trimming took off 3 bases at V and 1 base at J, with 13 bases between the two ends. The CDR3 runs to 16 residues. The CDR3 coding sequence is TGTGCCAGCAGTTTTGGGGGGGTCTTGTCTGGAAACACCATATATTTT. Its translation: CASSFGGVLSGNTIYF.

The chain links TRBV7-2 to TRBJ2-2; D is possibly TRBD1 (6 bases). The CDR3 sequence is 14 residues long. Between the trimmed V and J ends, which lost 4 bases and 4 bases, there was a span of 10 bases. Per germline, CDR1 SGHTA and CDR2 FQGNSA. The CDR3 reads CASSYRVTTGELFF. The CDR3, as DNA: TGTGCCAGCAGCTACAGGGTTACCACCGGGGAGCTGTTTTTT.

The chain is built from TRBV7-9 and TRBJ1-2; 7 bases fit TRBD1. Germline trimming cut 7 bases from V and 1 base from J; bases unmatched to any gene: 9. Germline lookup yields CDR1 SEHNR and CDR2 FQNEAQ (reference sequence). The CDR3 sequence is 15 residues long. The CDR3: CASKAGTDYNYGYTF. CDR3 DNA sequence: TGTGCCAGCAAGGCCGGGACAGATTATAACTATGGCTACACCTTC. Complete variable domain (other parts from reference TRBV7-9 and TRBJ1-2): DTGVSQNPRHKITKRGQNVTFRCDPISEHNRLYWYRQTLGQGPEFLTYFQNEAQLEKSRLLSDRFSAERPKGSFSTLEIQRTEQGDSAMYLCASKAGTDYNYGYTFGSGTRLTVV.

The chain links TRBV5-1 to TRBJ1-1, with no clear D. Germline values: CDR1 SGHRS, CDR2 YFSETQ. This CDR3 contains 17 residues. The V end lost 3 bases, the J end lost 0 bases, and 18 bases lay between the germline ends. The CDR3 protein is CASSSAGQSGMNTEAFF. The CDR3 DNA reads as TGCGCCAGCAGCTCGGCTGGGCAAAGCGGCATGAACACTGAAGCTTTCTTT.

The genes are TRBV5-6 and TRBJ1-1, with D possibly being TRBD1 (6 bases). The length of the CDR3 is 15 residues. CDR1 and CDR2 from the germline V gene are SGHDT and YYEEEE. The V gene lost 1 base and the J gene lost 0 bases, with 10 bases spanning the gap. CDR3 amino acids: CASSLPGVMNTEAFF. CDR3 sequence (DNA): TGTGCCAGCAGCTTGCCAGGGGTTATGAACACTGAAGCTTTCTTT.

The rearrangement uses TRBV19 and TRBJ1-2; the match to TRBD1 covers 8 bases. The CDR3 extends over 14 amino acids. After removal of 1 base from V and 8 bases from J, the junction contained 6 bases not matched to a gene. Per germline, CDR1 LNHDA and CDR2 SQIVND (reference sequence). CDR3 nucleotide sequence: TGTGCCAGTAGTATAGCGCGACAGGGGATAGGCTACACCTTC. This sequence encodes CASSIARQGIGYTF.

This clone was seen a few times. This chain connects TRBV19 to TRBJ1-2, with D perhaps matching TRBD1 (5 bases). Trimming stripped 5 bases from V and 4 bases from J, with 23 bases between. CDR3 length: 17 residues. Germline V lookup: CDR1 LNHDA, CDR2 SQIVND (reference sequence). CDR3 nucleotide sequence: TGTGCCAGTAGTGACCAGGGAACCAACATAAACGTCTATGGCTACACCTTC. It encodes CASSDQGTNINVYGYTF.

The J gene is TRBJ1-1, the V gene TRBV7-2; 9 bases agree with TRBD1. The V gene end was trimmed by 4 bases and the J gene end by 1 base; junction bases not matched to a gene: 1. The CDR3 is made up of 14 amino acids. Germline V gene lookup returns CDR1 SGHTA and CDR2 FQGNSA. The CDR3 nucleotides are TGTGCCAGCAGCTCACAGGGGGCGAACACTGAAGCTTTCTTT. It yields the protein CASSSQGANTEAFF.

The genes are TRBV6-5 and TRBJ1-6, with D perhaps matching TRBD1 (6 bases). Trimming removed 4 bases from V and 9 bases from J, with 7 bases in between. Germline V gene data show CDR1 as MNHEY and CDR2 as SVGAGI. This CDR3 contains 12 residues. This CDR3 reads CASSFRGSPLHF. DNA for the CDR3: TGTGCCAGCAGTTTCAGGGGTTCACCCCTCCACTTT.

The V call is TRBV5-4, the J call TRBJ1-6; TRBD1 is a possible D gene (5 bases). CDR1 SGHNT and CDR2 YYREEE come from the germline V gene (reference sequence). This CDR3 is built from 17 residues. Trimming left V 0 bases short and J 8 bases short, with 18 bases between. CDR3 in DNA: TGTGCCAGCAGCTTGGTCTTGGGAAGGGCGGGGGATTCACCCCTCCACTTT. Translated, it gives CASSLVLGRAGDSPLHF.

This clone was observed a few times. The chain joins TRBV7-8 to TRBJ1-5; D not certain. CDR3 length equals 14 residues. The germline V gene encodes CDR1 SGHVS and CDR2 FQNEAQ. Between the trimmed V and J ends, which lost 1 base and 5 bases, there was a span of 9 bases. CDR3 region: CASSLEQRDQPQHF. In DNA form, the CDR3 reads TGTGCCAGCAGCTTAGAACAGAGGGATCAGCCCCAGCATTTT.

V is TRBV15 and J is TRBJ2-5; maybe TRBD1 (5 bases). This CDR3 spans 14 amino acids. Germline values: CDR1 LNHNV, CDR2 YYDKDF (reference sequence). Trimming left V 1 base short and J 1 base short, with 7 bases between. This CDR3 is CATSRVTGQETQYF. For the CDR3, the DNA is TGTGCCACCAGCAGAGTCACAGGCCAAGAGACCCAGTACTTC.

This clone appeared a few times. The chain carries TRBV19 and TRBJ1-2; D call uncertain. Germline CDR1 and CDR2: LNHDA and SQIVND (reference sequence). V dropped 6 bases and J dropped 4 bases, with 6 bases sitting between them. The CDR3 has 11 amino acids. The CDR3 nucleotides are TGTGCCAGTAGGGGCGTCTATGGCTACACCTTC. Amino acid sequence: CASRGVYGYTF. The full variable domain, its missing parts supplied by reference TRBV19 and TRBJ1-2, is DGGITQSPKYLFRKEGQNVTLSCEQNLNHDAMYWYRQDPGQGLRLIYYSQIVNDFQKGDIAEGYSVSREKKESFPLTVTSAQKNPTAFYLCASRGVYGYTFGSGTRLTVV.

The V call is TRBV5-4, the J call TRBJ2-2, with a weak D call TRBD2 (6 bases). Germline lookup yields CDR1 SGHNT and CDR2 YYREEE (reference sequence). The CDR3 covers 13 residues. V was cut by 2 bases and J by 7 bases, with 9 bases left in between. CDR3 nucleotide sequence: TGTGCCAGCAGCTTCTGGGGGGTCGGGGAGCTGTTTTTT. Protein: CASSFWGVGELFF.

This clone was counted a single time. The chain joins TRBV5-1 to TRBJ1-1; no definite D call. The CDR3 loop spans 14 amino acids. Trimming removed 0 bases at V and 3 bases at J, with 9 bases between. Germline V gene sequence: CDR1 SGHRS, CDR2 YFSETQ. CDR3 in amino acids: CASSLEPFDTEAFF. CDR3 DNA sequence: TGCGCCAGCAGCTTGGAGCCCTTTGACACTGAAGCTTTCTTT. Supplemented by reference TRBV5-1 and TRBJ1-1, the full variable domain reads KAGVTQTPRYLIKTRGQQVTLSCSPISGHRSVSWYQQTPGQGLQFLFEYFSETQRNKGNFPGRFSGRQFSNSRSEMNVSTLELGDSALYLCASSLEPFDTEAFFGQGTRLTVV.

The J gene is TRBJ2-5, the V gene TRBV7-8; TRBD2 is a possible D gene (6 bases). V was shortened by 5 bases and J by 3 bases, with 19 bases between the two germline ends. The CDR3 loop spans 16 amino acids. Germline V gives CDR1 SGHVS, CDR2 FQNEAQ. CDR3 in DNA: TGTGCCAGCAGCAAAGGACTACTATATGGGGAAGAGACCCAGTACTTC. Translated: CASSKGLLYGEETQYF.

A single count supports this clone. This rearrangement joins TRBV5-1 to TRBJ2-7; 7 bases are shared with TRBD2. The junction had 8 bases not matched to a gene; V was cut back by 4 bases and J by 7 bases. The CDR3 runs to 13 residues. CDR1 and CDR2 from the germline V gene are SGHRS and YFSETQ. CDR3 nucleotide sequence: TGCGCCAGCAGCCCCGGGAGGCTCGGGGAGCAGTACTTC. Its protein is CASSPGRLGEQYF. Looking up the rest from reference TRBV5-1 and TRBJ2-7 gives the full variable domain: KAGVTQTPRYLIKTRGQQVTLSCSPISGHRSVSWYQQTPGQGLQFLFEYFSETQRNKGNFPGRFSGRQFSNSRSEMNVSTLELGDSALYLCASSPGRLGEQYFGPGTRLTVT.

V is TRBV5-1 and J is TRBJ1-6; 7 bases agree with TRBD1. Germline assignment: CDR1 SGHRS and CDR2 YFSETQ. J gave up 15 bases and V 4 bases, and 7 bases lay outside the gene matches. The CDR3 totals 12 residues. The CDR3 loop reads CASSAETGNLHF. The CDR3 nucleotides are TGCGCCAGCAGCGCAGAGACAGGGAACCTCCACTTT.

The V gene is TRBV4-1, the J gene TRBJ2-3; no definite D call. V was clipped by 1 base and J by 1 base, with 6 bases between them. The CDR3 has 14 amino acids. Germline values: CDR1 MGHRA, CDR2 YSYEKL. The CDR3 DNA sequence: TGCGCCAGCAGCCAAGGCGGCGGCACAGATACGCAGTATTTT. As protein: CASSQGGGTDTQYF.